Sequencing of this TCR beta chain was carried out in a study of identical twins. Points from the study as a whole: Weaker excess sharing between twins was seen in beta out-of-frame sequences.

As concerns this clonotype: The antigen remains undetermined.

V was trimmed by 2 bases and J by 5 bases, leaving 13 bases between them. Germline CDR1 SGHTA, CDR2 FQGNSA. The CDR3 consists of 15 residues. A single record per CDR3 protein comes from TCRdb applying MiXCR to the 5' RACE reads. Among roughly 260,000 distinct CDR3 sequences listed, about 14% were seen once. This clonotype was sampled from a young woman in good health. The V gene is TRBV7-2, the J gene TRBJ1-5; maybe TRBD1 (5 bases). The sample comprised memory (CD45RO+) T cells sorted from blood. The chain's CDR3 is CASSLKFGGYQPQHF. The CDR3 DNA reads TGTGCCAGCAGCTTAAAGTTTGGGGGTTATCAGCCCCAGCATTTT.